The sequence of this T cell receptor beta chain was determined in a study of spatial heterogeneity in lung cancer. Points from the study as a whole: One measure, the expanded intratumoral alpha and beta TCR count, tracked tumor mutation counts.

This clonotype was picked up a small number of times. Its antigen is not identified. TCRdb re-analysed the 5' RACE reads in MiXCR, keeping a single row per CDR3 protein. Among about 100,000 distinct CDR3 sequences listed, about 4.6% were seen once. Trimming pared 5 bases from V and 6 bases from J, leaving 7 bases between. Germline V gene sequence: CDR1 MNHNY, CDR2 SVGAGI (reference sequence). The CDR3 spans 11 residues. Time point defined: sample taken at primary tumor resection. The sequence came from a male donor with early-stage non-small cell lung cancer. The chain couples TRBV6-6 to TRBJ1-1; D gene unclear. Sequenced here: lung tumor tissue, sampled at surgery. CDR3 bases: TGTGCCAGCAGTCACCGGGCTGAAGCTTTCTTT. It specifies CASSHRAEAFF.